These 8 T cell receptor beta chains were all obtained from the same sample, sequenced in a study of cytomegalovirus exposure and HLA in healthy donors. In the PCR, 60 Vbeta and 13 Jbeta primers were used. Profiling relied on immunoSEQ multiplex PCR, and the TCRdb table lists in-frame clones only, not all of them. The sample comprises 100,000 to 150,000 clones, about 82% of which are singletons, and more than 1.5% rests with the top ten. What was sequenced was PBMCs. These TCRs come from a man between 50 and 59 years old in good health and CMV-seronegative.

The CDR3 region has the DNA TGTGCCAGCAGCTTAGGACAGCCACTATCTGGAAACACCATATATTTT. It is translated as CASSLGQPLSGNTIYF. The V call is TRBV7-9, the J call TRBJ1-3; D perhaps matches TRBD1 (5 bases). CDR1 and CDR2 (germline): SEHNR, FQNEAQ (reference sequence). Between the trimmed V and J ends, which lost 1 base and 1 base, there was a span of 11 bases. The CDR3 extends over 16 amino acids.

The CDR3 DNA reads TGTGCCAGCACCAGAGGCGAGAACACTGAAGCTTTCTTT. This translates into CASTRGENTEAFF. This chain joins TRBV7-9 and TRBJ1-1; no definite D call. The CDR3 covers 13 residues. With 7 bases removed from V and 1 base from J, the gap between germline ends came to 10 bases. The germline V gene has CDR1 SEHNR and CDR2 FQNEAQ (reference sequence).

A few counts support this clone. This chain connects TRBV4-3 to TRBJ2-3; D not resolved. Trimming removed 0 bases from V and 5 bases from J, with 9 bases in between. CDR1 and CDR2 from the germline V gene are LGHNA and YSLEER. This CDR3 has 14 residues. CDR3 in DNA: TGCGCCAGCAGCCAAGATGGGTCGGGAGATACGCAGTATTTT. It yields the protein CASSQDGSGDTQYF.

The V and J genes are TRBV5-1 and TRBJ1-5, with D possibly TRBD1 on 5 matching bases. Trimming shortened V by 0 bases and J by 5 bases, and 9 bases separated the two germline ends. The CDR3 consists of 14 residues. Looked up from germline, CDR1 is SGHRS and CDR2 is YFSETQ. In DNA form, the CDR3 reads TGCGCCAGCAGCTTGGGTACGGGGGATCAGCCCCAGCATTTT. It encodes CASSLGTGDQPQHF.

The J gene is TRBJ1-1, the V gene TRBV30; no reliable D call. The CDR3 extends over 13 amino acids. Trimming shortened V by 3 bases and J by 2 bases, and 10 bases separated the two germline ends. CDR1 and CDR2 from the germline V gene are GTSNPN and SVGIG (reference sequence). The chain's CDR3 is CAWRGSPNTEAFF. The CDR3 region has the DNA TGTGCCTGGAGGGGCAGTCCTAACACTGAAGCTTTCTTT. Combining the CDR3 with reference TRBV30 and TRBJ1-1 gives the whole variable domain SQTIHQWPATLVQPVGSPLSLECTVEGTSNPNLYWYRQAAGRGLQLLFYSVGIGQISSEVPQNLSASRPQDRQFILSSKKLLLSDSGFYLCAWRGSPNTEAFFGQGTRLTVV.

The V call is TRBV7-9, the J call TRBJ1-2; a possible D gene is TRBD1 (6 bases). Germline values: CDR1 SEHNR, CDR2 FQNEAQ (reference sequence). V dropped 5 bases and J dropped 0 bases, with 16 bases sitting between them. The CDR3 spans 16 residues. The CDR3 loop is CASSGDGDTANYGYTF. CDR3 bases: TGTGCCAGCAGCGGGGACGGGGACACAGCTAACTATGGCTACACCTTC.

CDR3 sequence: CASSLPARDTQYF. The DNA for the CDR3 is TGTGCCAGCAGCCTACCCGCCCGGGATACGCAGTATTTT. The V gene is TRBV5-6, the J gene TRBJ2-3; D unclear. Trimming took 4 bases from V and 6 from J, leaving 12 bases between them. The CDR3 totals 13 residues. Germline CDR1 SGHDT, CDR2 YYEEEE.

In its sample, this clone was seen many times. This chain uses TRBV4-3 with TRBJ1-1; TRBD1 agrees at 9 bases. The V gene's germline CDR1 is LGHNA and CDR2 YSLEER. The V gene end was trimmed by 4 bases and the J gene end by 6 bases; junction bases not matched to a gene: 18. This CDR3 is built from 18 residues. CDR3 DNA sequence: TGCGCCAGCAGCCCCAAGATCACCGGGACAGGGTGGTTGGCTGAAGCTTTCTTT. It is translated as CASSPKITGTGWLAEAFF.